A single sample gave rise to the 27 T cell receptor beta chains below, sequenced in a study of CD8+CD57+ T cells in acquired aplastic anemia. TCR beta VDJ and CDR3 profiles were obtained from a genomic DNA template. TCRdb ran MiXCR on the reads and lists one entry per CDR3 protein. This repertoire shows approximately 300,000 distinct CDR3 sequences, around three fifths found once; its top ten account for under 1.5%. Only patients with CD8+CD57+ cell expansion on flow cytometry were chosen for sequencing. The sequenced sample consisted of sorted CD4+, CD8+, or CD8+CD57+ T cells (not recorded which) from PBMCs. Every receptor here comes from a human donor with aplastic anemia.

This sequence joins TRBV2 and TRBJ2-7, with TRBD1 as a possible D gene (6 bases). The CDR3 totals 13 residues. CDR1 is SNHLY and CDR2 is FYNNEI in the germline V gene. The V end lost 7 bases, the J end lost 3 bases, and 13 bases lay between the germline ends. This CDR3 reads CASMPRGDYEQYF. In DNA, the CDR3 is TGTGCCAGCATGCCCAGGGGAGACTACGAGCAGTACTTC.

This clonotype was seen ten or more times. The J gene is TRBJ1-1, the V gene TRBV20-1; no clear D gene. CDR1 DFQATT and CDR2 SNEGSKA come from the germline V gene (reference sequence). The CDR3 is 13 amino acids. V lost 6 bases to trimming and J lost 0 bases, with 11 bases between them. CDR3 loop: CSAEKQLNTEAFF. CDR3 nucleotide sequence: TGCAGTGCAGAAAAACAGTTGAACACTGAAGCTTTCTTT.

The rearrangement links TRBV7-9 to TRBJ1-4; no definite D call. V shed 0 bases and J shed 1 base, with 15 bases lying between them. The germline V gene has CDR1 SEHNR and CDR2 FQNEAQ (reference sequence). This CDR3 contains 18 residues. CDR3 bases: TGTGCCAGCAGCTTAGCCCTTACTAAGAAGGGAACTAATGAAAAACTGTTTTTT. It is translated as CASSLALTKKGTNEKLFF.

V and J are TRBV4-1 and TRBJ1-4, with 9 bases lining up with TRBD1. V was clipped by 3 bases and J by 6 bases; unmatched bases: 5. The germline V gene encodes CDR1 MGHRA and CDR2 YSYEKL. The CDR3 runs to 15 residues. The CDR3 is CASSQGTGTYEKLFF. CDR3 DNA: TGCGCCAGCAGCCAGGGGACAGGGACTTATGAAAAACTGTTTTTT.

V is TRBV24-1 and J is TRBJ2-2, with TRBD1 matching 11 bases. Germline V CDR1 and CDR2: KGHDR, SFDVKD. The CDR3 totals 13 residues. The V segment lost 7 bases and the J segment 6 bases; nucleotides outside the gene matches: 0. CDR3 bases: TGTGCCACCAGGGGACAGGGGGCCGGGGAGCTGTTTTTT. It translates to CATRGQGAGELFF.

This clonotype was seen repeatedly, ten times or more. This chain uses TRBV6-5 with TRBJ2-3, with D hard to call. The CDR3 consists of 18 residues. Per the germline V gene, CDR1 is MNHEY and CDR2 is SVGAGI. Trimming stripped 2 bases from V and 0 bases from J, with 18 bases between. In DNA form, the CDR3 reads TGTGCCAGCAGTTACCGAATCGTGCAACTAACGAGCACAGATACGCAGTATTTT. Its protein product is CASSYRIVQLTSTDTQYF.

The gene calls are TRBV5-5 and TRBJ1-2; maybe TRBD1 (5 bases). The CDR3 length is 16 residues. V lost 2 bases and J 4 bases, leaving 18 bases between the germline ends. Per the germline V gene, CDR1 is SGHKS and CDR2 is YYEKEE (reference sequence). CDR3 coding DNA: TGTGCCAGCAGCTTCGGGACGCAGGGTGGGAGCTATGGCTACACCTTC. Protein sequence: CASSFGTQGGSYGYTF.

This rearrangement joins TRBV29-1 to TRBJ1-2; TRBD1 matches 7 bases. The germline gives CDR1 SQVTM, CDR2 ANQGSEA. J gave up 8 bases and V 8 bases, and 11 bases lay outside the gene matches. The CDR3 contains 12 residues. This CDR3 is CSYLRDRVGYTF. CDR3 nucleotide sequence: TGCAGCTACCTCAGAGACAGGGTGGGCTACACCTTC. Using reference TRBV29-1 and TRBJ1-2 for the parts outside the CDR3, the full variable domain is SAVISQKPSRDICQRGTSLTIQCQVDSQVTMMFWYRQQPGQSLTLIATANQGSEATYESGFVIDKFPISRPNLTFSTLTVSNMSPEDSSIYLCSYLRDRVGYTFGSGTRLTVV.

This clonotype qualifies as medium-sized. The V gene is TRBV2, the J gene TRBJ2-5; 9 bases line up with TRBD2. V shed 7 bases and J 8 bases; nucleotides not matched to a gene: 8. CDR3 size: 13 residues. The germline V gene has CDR1 SNHLY and CDR2 FYNNEI. CDR3 loop: CASTSGLAVTQYF. The CDR3 region has the DNA TGTGCCAGCACCTCGGGACTAGCCGTTACCCAGTACTTC.

V usage is TRBV7-9 and J usage is TRBJ2-7; the D is unclear. The CDR3 is 14 amino acids. Germline V gives CDR1 SEHNR, CDR2 FQNEAQ (reference sequence). V lost 4 bases to trimming and J lost 6 bases, with 16 bases between them. The chain's CDR3 is CASSSVYLRREQYF. CDR3 DNA: TGTGCCAGCAGCTCTGTCTATTTGCGACGCGAGCAGTACTTC.

This clonotype was observed many times. The chain combines TRBV12-5 with TRBJ1-2; 7 positions match TRBD1. Trimming cost V 5 bases and J 2 bases; bases outside gene matches: 5. Germline V gene lookup returns CDR1 LGHNT and CDR2 FRNRAP. This CDR3 spans 14 amino acids. The CDR3 sequence is CASGLGQRNYGYTF. The CDR3 nucleotides read TGTGCTAGTGGTCTGGGACAGCGAAACTATGGCTACACCTTC. Full variable domain (outside the CDR3, taken from reference TRBV12-5 and TRBJ1-2): DARVTQTPRHKVTEMGQEVTMRCQPILGHNTVFWYRQTMMQGLELLAYFRNRAPLDDSGMPKDRFSAEMPDATLATLKIQPSEPRDSAVYFCASGLGQRNYGYTFGSGTRLTVV.

The chain employs TRBV9 and TRBJ1-2; D uncertain. The CDR3 consists of 14 residues. The V gene lost 1 base and the J gene lost 3 bases, with 10 bases spanning the gap. CDR1 SGDLS and CDR2 YYNGEE come from the germline V gene. The CDR3, as DNA: TGTGCCAGCAGCGTATCGGTGAATGACTATGGCTACACCTTC. As protein: CASSVSVNDYGYTF.

The V gene is TRBV7-9, the J gene TRBJ1-6; no clear D gene. Germline V gene lookup returns CDR1 SEHNR and CDR2 FQNEAQ (reference sequence). This CDR3 has 12 amino acids. V was pared by 4 bases and J by 8 bases, with 6 bases between. The CDR3 DNA is TGTGCCAGCAGCTCAAACTATTCACCCCTCCACTTT. Translated, it gives CASSSNYSPLHF. Drawing the rest from reference TRBV7-9 and TRBJ1-6, the complete variable domain is DTGVSQNPRHKITKRGQNVTFRCDPISEHNRLYWYRQTLGQGPEFLTYFQNEAQLEKSRLLSDRFSAERPKGSFSTLEIQRTEQGDSAMYLCASSSNYSPLHFGNGTRLTVT.

As concerns this clonotype: A clone one base away is much larger, so this may be a read error. The chain employs TRBV12-3 or TRBV12-4 and TRBJ1-3; no reliable D call. Trimming pared 10 bases from V and 1 base from J, leaving 8 bases between. The length of the CDR3 is 12 residues. Here the CDR3 DNA reads TGTGCCACCCGAAGGTCTGGAAACACCATATATTTT. It translates to CATRRSGNTIYF.

Details on this clonotype: Germline and junction disagree at one end, which may indicate a read error. This sequence joins TRBV19 and TRBJ1-5, with 7 nucleotides matching TRBD1. The CDR3 has 13 residues. Germline V gene data show CDR1 as LNHDA and CDR2 as SQIVND (reference sequence). This CDR3 is CASGGQVNQPQRF. The CDR3 DNA is TGTGCCAGTGGCGGACAGGTCAATCAGCCCCAGCGTTTT.

CDR3: CASSRQGRDFETQYF. The CDR3 DNA reads as TGTGCCAGCAGTAGACAGGGTAGGGACTTCGAGACCCAGTACTTC. The chain uses TRBV2 and TRBJ2-5; tentative D call: TRBD1 (7 bases). Germline V gene sequence: CDR1 SNHLY, CDR2 FYNNEI. V lost 5 bases to trimming and J lost 5 bases, with 18 bases between them. The CDR3 has 15 residues.

V usage is TRBV9 and J usage is TRBJ2-7; the D gene could be TRBD1 or TRBD2 (5 bases each). The CDR3 extends over 15 amino acids. Germline values: CDR1 SGDLS, CDR2 YYNGEE. Trimming removed 2 bases from V and 6 bases from J, with 18 bases in between. CDR3 protein: CASSVEDLEGSEQYF. DNA for the CDR3: TGTGCCAGCAGCGTTGAAGATCTTGAGGGGTCCGAGCAGTACTTC.

Note on this clonotype: Germline is not matched at one junction end, which may reflect a read error. The chain is built from TRBV2 and TRBJ2-7; 11 bases align to TRBD1. CDR3 size: 16 residues. Germline V lookup: CDR1 SNHLY, CDR2 FYNNEI. For the CDR3, the DNA is TGTGCCAGCAGCGAGCCGGGACAGGGGGGGTCCTGCGAGCAGTACTTC. It encodes CASSEPGQGGSCEQYF.

With respect to this clonotype: Since a much larger clone is just one base distant, this may be a read error. The V and J genes are TRBV5-1 and TRBJ2-7, with TRBD2 identical over 14 bases. This CDR3 spans 15 amino acids. Germline lookup yields CDR1 SGHRS and CDR2 YFSETQ. CDR3 DNA sequence: TGTGCCAGCAGCCGACTAGCGGGAGGGACCTACGAGCAGTACTTC. It yields the protein CASSRLAGGTYEQYF.

This chain connects TRBV24-1 to TRBJ2-7; 7 bases agree with TRBD2. The CDR3 has 13 residues. Losses at the gene ends were 2 bases for V and 4 bases for J; bases not matched to a gene: 1. Germline CDR1 reads KGHDR; CDR2 reads SFDVKD. The CDR3 is CATSDWRGYEQYF. In DNA, the CDR3 is TGTGCCACCAGTGATTGGCGGGGGTACGAGCAGTACTTC.

The V gene is TRBV7-8, the J gene TRBJ1-6, with D possibly being TRBD1 (5 bases). Germline V gives CDR1 SGHVS, CDR2 FQNEAQ. The CDR3 is 13 residues long. Trimming pared 1 base from V and 13 bases from J, leaving 11 bases between. The CDR3 here is CASSLVWGDPLHF. The CDR3 DNA follows: TGTGCCAGCAGCTTAGTGTGGGGGGACCCCCTCCACTTT.

The chain uses TRBV2 and TRBJ2-3; TRBD2 might be the D (5 bases). The CDR3 extends over 12 amino acids. Trimming cost V 7 bases and J 4 bases, with 9 bases left between them. The germline gives CDR1 SNHLY, CDR2 FYNNEI. The CDR3 spells CASISSPDTQYF. Here the CDR3 DNA reads TGTGCCAGCATCTCTAGCCCAGATACGCAGTATTTT.

This rearrangement joins TRBV7-2 to TRBJ1-2, with D possibly TRBD1 on 6 matching bases. V lost 6 bases and J 2 bases, leaving 16 bases between the germline ends. CDR1 and CDR2 (germline): SGHTA, FQGNSA. The CDR3 loop spans 15 amino acids. The CDR3 DNA sequence: TGTGCCAGCAGTTTATCCAGGGGTTTCAACTATGGCTACACCTTC. This gives the protein CASSLSRGFNYGYTF.

This chain joins TRBV15 and TRBJ2-7; a weak D match, TRBD1 (6 bases). The V end lost 4 bases, the J end lost 4 bases, and 11 bases lay between the germline ends. Germline V lookup: CDR1 LNHNV, CDR2 YYDKDF (reference sequence). The CDR3 is 13 residues long. The CDR3 sequence is CATSTDRPYEQYF. The CDR3 coding sequence is TGTGCCACCAGCACCGACAGGCCATACGAGCAGTACTTC. The variable domain in full, completed from reference TRBV15 and TRBJ2-7, reads DAMVIQNPRYQVTQFGKPVTLSCSQTLNHNVMYWYQQKSSQAPKLLFHYYDKDFNNEADTPDNFQSRRPNTSFCFLDIRSPGLGDTAMYLCATSTDRPYEQYFGPGTRLTVT.

This clonotype came up once. The J gene is TRBJ1-1, the V gene TRBV29-1; the match to TRBD1 covers 10 bases. V gave up 5 bases and J gave up 1 base; unmatched junction bases: 4. The CDR3 has 14 amino acids. Germline lookup yields CDR1 SQVTM and CDR2 ANQGSEA. The DNA for the CDR3 is TGCAGCGTTCATGGACAGGGGGGGAACACTGAAGCTTTCTTT. This gives the protein CSVHGQGGNTEAFF. Supplemented by reference TRBV29-1 and TRBJ1-1, the full variable domain reads SAVISQKPSRDICQRGTSLTIQCQVDSQVTMMFWYRQQPGQSLTLIATANQGSEATYESGFVIDKFPISRPNLTFSTLTVSNMSPEDSSIYLCSVHGQGGNTEAFFGQGTRLTVV.

This clonotype was found many times. V is TRBV20-1 and J is TRBJ2-7; TRBD1 aligns across 8 bases. Germline loops: CDR1 DFQATT, CDR2 SNEGSKA (reference sequence). V lost 5 bases and J lost 4; bases outside the gene matches: 10. There are 14 residues in the CDR3. CDR3 DNA sequence: TGCAGTGCTGCCTCAGGGGGCACGGGGTACGAGCAGTACTTC. Amino acid sequence: CSAASGGTGYEQYF.

This clonotype was seen only once. An end of the junction does not agree with germline; a read error may underlie this. The rearrangement joins TRBV7-3 to TRBJ2-1; D might be TRBD1 or TRBD2, each matching 6 bases. Germline CDR1 and CDR2: SGHTA and FQGTGA. The CDR3 sequence is 15 residues long. The CDR3: CASSRSSGAYNEQFF. The CDR3 bases are TGTGCTAGCAGCAGGTCCTCGGGGGCATACAATGAGCAGTTCTTC.